This TCR beta chain was profiled in a study of T-cell reconstitution after alpha-beta-depleted transplantation in children listed by TCRdb under 2016. Background for the entire study: The study quantitatively tracked T-cell immune reconstitution after TCRalphabeta/CD19-depleted allogeneic hematopoietic cell transplantation in children using TCR repertoire profiling.

The method behind the library was PCR. The instrument was an Illumina HiSeq 2500. To normalize quantification of the TCRbeta repertoire, the TCR libraries were built with molecular barcoding that relied on unique molecular identifiers. In TCRdb, the public reads were trimmed at Q25 with fastp and aligned with MiXCR, with productive beta chains retained. Every entry covers one CDR3 protein and lists the most common genes and DNA from its rows. The sample table contains around 530,000 distinct CDR3 sequences; only one count was recorded for 32% of them. The ten largest clones add up to roughly 2.5% of the sample. CDR1 and CDR2 were assigned from the germline V gene as MNHEY and SVGEGT. The junction carries 10 bases between V and J, which are trimmed by 7 bases and 6 bases respectively. From its cysteine to its phenylalanine, the CDR3 spans 13 amino acids. Left in the record is the CDR3 DNA by itself, 39 bases read in frame from the first base.

As to this clonotype: The target of this receptor is not known. No quality values exist for individual bases; no much larger clone is one base distant.

Source: PBMCs from the stem cell graft donor, taken from the stem cell graft. The sequence was obtained from a human donor who donated a stem cell graft to a child with aplastic anemia. Rearrangement joined TRBV6-2 or TRBV6-3 to TRBJ1-6; no D gene call is confident. The nucleotide sequence reads as follows: TGTGCCAGCAAGAGTGCTTCTAATTCACCCCTCCACTTT. Translated, it gives CASKSASNSPLHF.